One sample yielded the 13 T cell receptor beta chains listed below, sequenced in a study of blood T cell repertoires in COVID-19 (TCRdb year 2020). Preparation of the library involved the immunoSEQ multiplex PCR assay. TCRdb limited this immuneACCESS table to in-frame rearrangements with V and J called. A share of clones is missing; checked studies link under half to unresolved V genes, and the rest is unexplained. Within this sample are around 380,000 clones, with 70% to 90% of them counted one time only. 1.3% of the sample lies in the top ten. Sequencing input: PBMCs or T cells enriched from blood (not recorded which). The receptors originated from a man younger than 40 who had recovered from COVID-19.

The chain uses TRBV7-8 and TRBJ1-1; D remains ambiguous. This CDR3 spans 13 amino acids. V lost 2 bases and J lost 3, with 7 bases in between. The germline V gene encodes CDR1 SGHVS and CDR2 FQNEAQ. The DNA for the CDR3 is TGTGCCAGCAGCTTATGGGAGGACACTGAAGCTTTCTTT. It is translated as CASSLWEDTEAFF.

The chain joins TRBV6-5 to TRBJ2-5; TRBD1 matches 9 bases. The length of the CDR3 is 14 residues. Germline trimming cut 10 bases from V and 4 bases from J; bases unmatched to any gene: 10. The V gene's germline CDR1 is MNHEY and CDR2 SVGAGI. The CDR3 sequence is CATTGDRVIETQYF. CDR3 in DNA: TGTGCCACCACAGGGGACAGGGTGATAGAGACCCAGTACTTC.

This rearrangement joins TRBV10-3 to TRBJ2-1; 12 bases are shared with TRBD2. V trimming: 5 bases; J trimming: 4 bases; junction bases outside the gene matches: 6. The germline V gene encodes CDR1 ENHRY and CDR2 SYGVKD. The CDR3 length is 16 residues. The CDR3 is CAISRTSGEMYNEQFF. DNA of the CDR3: TGTGCCATCAGTAGGACTAGCGGGGAGATGTACAATGAGCAGTTCTTC.

This sequence joins TRBV11-1 and TRBJ1-2; D unresolved. The CDR3 length is 15 residues. V gave up 4 bases and J gave up 4 bases, with 16 bases separating them. Germline-derived CDR1 and CDR2 are SGHAT and FQDESV (reference sequence). In DNA form, the CDR3 reads TGTGCCAGCAGCTCAAGACGGGAACCTATCTATGGCTACACCTTC. Amino acids: CASSSRREPIYGYTF.

The gene calls are TRBV25-1 and TRBJ1-6; no clear D. The V end lost 3 bases, the J end lost 11 bases, and 11 bases lay between the germline ends. Germline lookup yields CDR1 MGHDK and CDR2 SYGVNS. This CDR3 is built from 13 residues. CDR3 loop: CASSESARAPLHF. The CDR3 region has the DNA TGTGCCAGCAGTGAGTCTGCCCGGGCACCCCTCCACTTT. Supplemented by reference TRBV25-1 and TRBJ1-6, the full variable domain reads EADIYQTPRYLVIGTGKKITLECSQTMGHDKMYWYQQDPGMELHLIHYSYGVNSTEKGDLSSESTVSRIRTEHFPLTLESARPSHTSQYLCASSESARAPLHFGNGTRLTVT.

V gene TRBV30 combines with J gene TRBJ1-2; TRBD1 agrees at 10 bases. Germline CDR1 GTSNPN, CDR2 SVGIG (reference sequence). The CDR3 sequence is 13 residues long. Trimming cost V 4 bases and J 6 bases; bases outside gene matches: 5. CDR3 nucleotide sequence: TGTGCCTGGACCCGAGGGACAGGGGATGGCTACACCTTC. It translates to CAWTRGTGDGYTF.

The chain uses TRBV11-2 and TRBJ2-3; the match to TRBD2 covers 10 bases. The J segment lost 0 bases and the V segment lost 6 bases, leaving 3 bases of the junction unmatched. Germline V CDR1 and CDR2: SGHAT, FQNNGV. This CDR3 is 15 amino acids long. This chain's CDR3 is CASRPSGGSTDTQYF. The CDR3 region has the DNA TGTGCCAGCAGACCTAGCGGGGGTAGCACAGATACGCAGTATTTT.

The V call is TRBV6-5, the J call TRBJ2-7, with 10 bases that match TRBD1. Germline lookup yields CDR1 MNHEY and CDR2 SVGAGI. The CDR3 consists of 15 residues. Trimming took 2 bases from V and 6 from J; bases not matched to a gene: 7. Here the CDR3 reads CASSYRGTGASEQYF. The CDR3 nucleotides read TGTGCCAGCAGTTACCGGGGGACAGGGGCCTCCGAGCAGTACTTC.

This chain connects TRBV11-2 to TRBJ2-1, with TRBD1 matching 7 bases. CDR1 SGHAT and CDR2 FQNNGV come from the germline V gene. V gave up 5 bases and J gave up 3 bases; unmatched junction bases: 13. The length of the CDR3 is 17 residues. The CDR3 DNA follows: TGTGCCAGCAGCCGACGGGACAGTCCCTTACTCTACAATGAGCAGTTCTTC. Protein product: CASSRRDSPLLYNEQFF.

The chain combines TRBV7-2 with TRBJ2-2; a weak D match, TRBD1 (6 bases). Trimming cost V 6 bases and J 5 bases, with 13 bases left between them. Germline V gene lookup returns CDR1 SGHTA and CDR2 FQGNSA. The CDR3 covers 14 residues. DNA for the CDR3: TGTGCCAGCAGTTATACAGGGATTACCGGGGAGCTGTTTTTT. It is translated as CASSYTGITGELFF. Together with reference TRBV7-2 and TRBJ2-2, the CDR3 gives the full variable domain: GAGVSQSPSNKVTEKGKDVELRCDPISGHTALYWYRQSLGQGLEFLIYFQGNSAPDKSGLPSDRFSAERTGGSVSTLTIQRTQQEDSAVYLCASSYTGITGELFFGEGSRLTVL.

The rearrangement uses TRBV6-5 and TRBJ2-2; 12 bases agree with TRBD2. The CDR3 extends over 16 amino acids. The germline gives CDR1 MNHEY, CDR2 SVGAGI. With 4 bases clipped from V and 4 bases from J, the junction kept 4 bases outside the gene matches. CDR3 residues: CASSSGLAGPTGELFF. The CDR3 DNA sequence: TGTGCCAGCAGTTCCGGACTAGCGGGGCCCACCGGGGAGCTGTTTTTT.

The chain carries TRBV12-3 or TRBV12-4 and TRBJ1-2, with D perhaps matching TRBD1 (6 bases). V lost 6 bases to trimming and J lost 8 bases, with 16 bases between them. CDR3 length: 13 amino acids. CDR3 amino acids: CASSPGQLSGYTF. CDR3 bases: TGTGCCAGCAGCCCCGGACAGCTTTCCGGCTACACCTTC.

The chain is built from TRBV7-2 and TRBJ2-5, with 8 bases lining up with TRBD2. The CDR3 is 13 residues long. V lost 7 bases to trimming and J lost 3 bases; unmatched junction nucleotides: 4. Germline V gene data show CDR1 as SGHTA and CDR2 as FQGNSA. As DNA, the CDR3 is TGTGCCAGCAAAACTAGCGGCGAAGAGACCCAGTACTTC. Translating it yields CASKTSGEETQYF.